One and the same sample provided the 14 T cell receptor beta chains below, sequenced in a study of CD4 T cells in relation to SARS-CoV-2 and coronaviruses. These TCRs' antigens remain unknown. The method was immunoSEQ multiplex PCR; TCRdb's version includes in-frame clones alone and lacks a portion of them. The table lists about 31,000 clones, about three quarters of them singletons, with almost 3.5% in the top ten. The sample consisted of memory CD4+ T cells from PBMCs, cultured in vitro. All receptors derive from an adult with COVID-19.

The chain couples TRBV27 to TRBJ2-2, with 7 bases lining up with TRBD1. Germline V gene lookup returns CDR1 MNHEY and CDR2 SMNVEV (reference sequence). V lost 6 bases, J lost 0 bases, and 7 bases stayed unmatched. The length of the CDR3 is 16 residues. CDR3 sequence: CASSLQGWSNTGELFF. The DNA for the CDR3 is TGTGCCAGCAGCCTACAGGGGTGGTCGAACACCGGGGAGCTGTTTTTT.

The chain couples TRBV20-1 to TRBJ2-7; the D gene could be TRBD1 or TRBD2 (6 bases each). Trimming shortened V by 3 bases and J by 4 bases, and 13 bases separated the two germline ends. Per germline, CDR1 DFQATT and CDR2 SNEGSKA (reference sequence). The CDR3 has 13 amino acids. In DNA form, the CDR3 reads TGCAGTGCTAGTAAGAGGGGGGTGTACGAGCAGTACTTC. Its protein product is CSASKRGVYEQYF.

CDR3 in DNA: TGTGCCAGCACCACAGGCCCCCCCCGGGACAACACAGATACGCAGTATTTT. It is translated as CASTTGPPRDNTDTQYF. The chain links TRBV5-6 to TRBJ2-3, with D maybe TRBD1 (6 bases). Germline lookup yields CDR1 SGHDT and CDR2 YYEEEE. Trimming cost V 6 bases and J 2 bases, with 22 bases left between them. The CDR3 is 17 residues long.

V gene TRBV28 combines with J gene TRBJ1-1; D unresolved. The CDR3 covers 13 residues. V lost 6 bases and J 0 bases, leaving 8 bases between the germline ends. CDR1 and CDR2 (germline): MDHEN, SYDVKM. The DNA for the CDR3 is TGTGCCAGCAGCCTCCCGATGAACACTGAAGCTTTCTTT. Residues: CASSLPMNTEAFF.

This clone was counted only a few times. V gene TRBV11-2 combines with J gene TRBJ2-7, with D maybe TRBD1 (6 bases). V was shortened by 1 base and J by 1 base, with 8 bases between the two germline ends. The CDR3 covers 14 residues. In germline, CDR1 is SGHAT, CDR2 FQNNGV. CDR3 sequence reads: CASSLGTGSYEQYF. The DNA of the CDR3 is TGTGCCAGCAGCTTAGGAACAGGGTCCTACGAGCAGTACTTC.

The gene calls are TRBV7-8 and TRBJ2-7; TRBD1 might be the D (5 bases). Germline-derived CDR1 and CDR2 are SGHVS and FQNEAQ. Trimming removed 1 base from V and 0 bases from J, with 10 bases in between. The CDR3 spans 15 residues. The CDR3, as DNA: TGTGCCAGCAGCTTAGGAAGACAGAGCTCCTACGAGCAGTACTTC. The encoded protein is CASSLGRQSSYEQYF.

This clone appeared a few times. V and J are TRBV19 and TRBJ2-2; 9 bases map to TRBD1. Germline CDR1 reads LNHDA; CDR2 reads SQIVND (reference sequence). The CDR3 loop spans 15 amino acids. The J segment lost 6 bases and the V segment lost 1 base, leaving 3 bases of the junction unmatched. The CDR3 protein is CASSIGRQGAGELFF. CDR3 nucleotides: TGTGCCAGTAGTATAGGGAGACAGGGGGCCGGGGAGCTGTTTTTT.

CDR3 in DNA: TGTGCCAGCAGCGTGGAGGGCTTTGCGGACACCATATATTTT. Translating it yields CASSVEGFADTIYF. This chain links TRBV9 with TRBJ1-3; unclear D gene. The CDR3 totals 14 residues. Germline V gene lookup returns CDR1 SGDLS and CDR2 YYNGEE. Trimming took 2 bases from V and 8 from J, leaving 14 bases between them. The variable domain in full, with the rest retrieved from reference TRBV9 and TRBJ1-3, is DSGVTQTPKHLITATGQRVTLRCSPRSGDLSVYWYQQSLDQGLQFLIQYYNGEERAKGNILERFSAQQFPDLHSELNLSSLELGDSALYFCASSVEGFADTIYFGEGSWLTVV.

V and J are TRBV10-2 and TRBJ1-2; D gene uncertain. The germline V gene has CDR1 WSHSY and CDR2 SAAADI. CDR3 size: 12 residues. V was shortened by 3 bases and J by 8 bases, with 10 bases between the two germline ends. The chain's CDR3 is CASSEPEGGYTF. The CDR3 nucleotides are TGCGCCAGCAGTGAACCCGAGGGAGGCTACACCTTC.

This chain uses TRBV6-4 with TRBJ2-7; D gene ambiguous. V dropped 1 base and J dropped 2 bases, with 15 bases sitting between them. Germline CDR1 MRHNA, CDR2 SNTAGT. The CDR3 totals 16 residues. This chain's CDR3 is CASSDWVTFSTYEQYF. CDR3 coding DNA: TGTGCCAGCAGTGACTGGGTGACGTTTTCTACCTACGAGCAGTACTTC.

The J gene is TRBJ1-5, the V gene TRBV7-8, with 8 bases identical to TRBD1. This CDR3 spans 15 amino acids. Trimming cost V 5 bases and J 2 bases; bases outside gene matches: 5. CDR1 is SGHVS and CDR2 is FQNEAQ in the germline V gene. CDR3 DNA: TGTGCCAGCAGCCCGGTGGGACAGGGCAATCAGCCCCAGCATTTT. Translated, it gives CASSPVGQGNQPQHF.

This chain links TRBV7-2 with TRBJ1-5; 7 bases align to TRBD1. CDR1 and CDR2 from the germline V gene are SGHTA and FQGNSA. This CDR3 has 16 amino acids. After removal of 2 bases from V and 0 bases from J, the junction contained 4 bases not matched to a gene. The CDR3 region has the DNA TGTGCCAGCAGCTTATACAGGGGACTTAGCAATCAGCCCCAGCATTTT. Translation gives CASSLYRGLSNQPQHF.

This clone is a singleton in its sample. This chain connects TRBV6-5 to TRBJ2-1; D is possibly TRBD2 (5 bases). CDR3 size: 13 residues. V was clipped by 10 bases and J by 6 bases, with 16 bases between them. The germline CDR1 and CDR2 sequences are MNHEY and SVGAGI. The CDR3 loop reads CANRREGSNEQFF. The CDR3 DNA reads TGTGCCAACCGACGAGAGGGCTCCAATGAGCAGTTCTTC.

In DNA form, the CDR3 reads TGTGCCAGCAGCCGGGGACTAGCGGTACAAGAGACCCAGTACTTC. Protein sequence: CASSRGLAVQETQYF. This chain uses TRBV4-2 with TRBJ2-5, with TRBD2 matching over 11 bases. Losses at the gene ends were 4 bases for V and 2 bases for J; bases not matched to a gene: 3. The germline CDR1 and CDR2 sequences are LGHNA and YNFKEQ. This CDR3 contains 15 residues.